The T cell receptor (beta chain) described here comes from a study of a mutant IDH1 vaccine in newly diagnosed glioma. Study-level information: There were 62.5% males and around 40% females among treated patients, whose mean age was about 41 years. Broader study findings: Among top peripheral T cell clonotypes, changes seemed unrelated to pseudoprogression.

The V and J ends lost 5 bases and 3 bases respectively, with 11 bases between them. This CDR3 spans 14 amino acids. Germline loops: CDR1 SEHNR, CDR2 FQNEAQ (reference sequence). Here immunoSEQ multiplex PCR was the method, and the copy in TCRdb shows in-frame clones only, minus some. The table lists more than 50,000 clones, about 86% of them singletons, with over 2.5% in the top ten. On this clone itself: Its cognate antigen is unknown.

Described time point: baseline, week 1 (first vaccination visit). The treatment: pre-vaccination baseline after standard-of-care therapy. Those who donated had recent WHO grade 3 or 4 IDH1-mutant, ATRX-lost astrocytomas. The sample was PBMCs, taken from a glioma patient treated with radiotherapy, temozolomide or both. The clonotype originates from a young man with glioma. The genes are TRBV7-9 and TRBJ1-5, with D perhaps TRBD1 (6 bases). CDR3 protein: CASSRGQINQPQHF. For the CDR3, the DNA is TGTGCCAGCAGCCGAGGACAGATCAATCAGCCCCAGCATTTT.